Listed here are 27 T cell receptor beta chains from one sample, sequenced in a study of blood T cell repertoires in COVID-19. Assay used: immunoSEQ multiplex PCR; TCRdb lists only in-frame clones, some missing. The profile shows around 140,000 clones, about 88% of them singletons. The specimen sequenced was peripheral blood. The source of these receptors is a human donor with COVID-19, enrolled during active disease. The donor label of this sample is uncertain.

With respect to this clone: The identical CDR3 is also encoded by other nucleotide sequences in the sample. CDR3 sequence (DNA): TGCGCCAGCAGCCTGGACAGCTCTGGAAACACCATATATTTT. It encodes CASSLDSSGNTIYF. This rearrangement joins TRBV5-1 to TRBJ1-3; a possible D gene is TRBD1 (6 bases). The V end was cut by 4 bases, the J end by 0 bases, with 8 bases between. Germline CDR1 reads SGHRS; CDR2 reads YFSETQ. The CDR3 extends over 14 amino acids.

This clone was seen a few times. The CDR3 protein is CASSPRDKSEAFF. The CDR3 DNA follows: TGTGCCAGCAGTCCCCGGGACAAGTCTGAAGCTTTCTTT. This chain joins TRBV6-5 and TRBJ1-1, with a possible D match to TRBD1 (6 bases). This CDR3 has 13 residues. V was pared by 5 bases and J by 6 bases, with 13 bases between. Germline assignment: CDR1 MNHEY and CDR2 SVGAGI.

The chain's CDR3 is CASRTPGQVPFF. For the CDR3, the DNA is TGTGCCAGCAGGACCCCGGGACAGGTCCCTTTCTTT. The chain is built from TRBV2 and TRBJ1-1; TRBD1 matches 8 bases. Germline CDR1 SNHLY, CDR2 FYNNEI. The CDR3 is 12 residues long. V dropped 6 bases and J dropped 12; count of bases not matched to a gene: 9.

V is TRBV24-1 and J is TRBJ1-5; unclear D gene. The CDR3 is 15 residues long. Germline CDR1 reads KGHDR; CDR2 reads SFDVKD. Trimming removed 2 bases at V and 2 bases at J, with 9 bases between. The CDR3 coding sequence is TGTGCCACCAGTGATTCCAGGTTTGGCAATCAGCCCCAGCATTTT. It encodes CATSDSRFGNQPQHF.

The chain links TRBV6-5 to TRBJ1-6; D is uncertain. Trimming shortened V by 0 bases and J by 9 bases, and 15 bases separated the two germline ends. The CDR3 has 16 residues. Germline values: CDR1 MNHEY, CDR2 SVGAGI. CDR3 sequence (DNA): TGTGCCAGCAGTTACTCGCGGCAGGTCGGGGTTTCACCCCTCCACTTT. Residues: CASSYSRQVGVSPLHF.

Written as DNA, the CDR3 is TGTGCCAGCAGCTTGGGACACTCACCCCTCCACTTT. It specifies CASSLGHSPLHF. The chain recombines TRBV5-4 with TRBJ1-6; D unclear. V was shortened by 0 bases and J by 10 bases, with 5 bases between the two germline ends. The length of the CDR3 is 12 residues. Germline V gives CDR1 SGHNT, CDR2 YYREEE (reference sequence).

V is TRBV9 and J is TRBJ2-5; 7 nucleotides line up with TRBD1. The CDR3 is made up of 15 amino acids. V dropped 3 bases and J dropped 2; count of bases not matched to a gene: 7. Germline lookup yields CDR1 SGDLS and CDR2 YYNGEE. CDR3 sequence: CASSAQTTGQETQYF. The CDR3 coding sequence is TGTGCCAGCAGCGCGCAAACGACAGGGCAAGAGACCCAGTACTTC.

The genes are TRBV5-6 and TRBJ1-6, with D uncertain. V dropped 2 bases and J dropped 0 bases, with 6 bases sitting between them. There are 15 residues in the CDR3. Germline V lookup: CDR1 SGHDT, CDR2 YYEEEE. In DNA, the CDR3 is TGTGCCAGCAGCTTTGGGAGCTCCTATAATTCACCCCTCCACTTT. Translating gives CASSFGSSYNSPLHF. Looking up the rest from reference TRBV5-6 and TRBJ1-6 gives the full variable domain: DAGVTQSPTHLIKTRGQQVTLRCSPKSGHDTVSWYQQALGQGPQFIFQYYEEEERQRGNFPDRFSGHQFPNYSSELNVNALLLGDSALYLCASSFGSSYNSPLHFGNGTRLTVT.

The chain recombines TRBV7-9 with TRBJ2-1; TRBD2 matches at 10 bases. Germline V lookup: CDR1 SEHNR, CDR2 FQNEAQ (reference sequence). The V gene end was trimmed by 7 bases and the J gene end by 2 bases; junction bases not matched to a gene: 5. This CDR3 spans 15 amino acids. The CDR3 here is CASTVLAGAYNEQFF. The CDR3 DNA is TGTGCCAGCACCGTCCTAGCGGGAGCCTACAATGAGCAGTTCTTC. Full variable domain (remainder filled in from reference TRBV7-9 and TRBJ2-1): DTGVSQNPRHKITKRGQNVTFRCDPISEHNRLYWYRQTLGQGPEFLTYFQNEAQLEKSRLLSDRFSAERPKGSFSTLEIQRTEQGDSAMYLCASTVLAGAYNEQFFGPGTRLTVL.

This rearrangement joins TRBV28 to TRBJ1-1, with 8 positions matching TRBD1. The CDR3 sequence is 12 residues long. Per the germline V gene, CDR1 is MDHEN and CDR2 is SYDVKM. The J segment lost 1 base and the V segment lost 10 bases, leaving 2 bases of the junction unmatched. CDR3 in DNA: TGTGCCATAGGGACAGGGAACACTGAAGCTTTCTTT. It yields the protein CAIGTGNTEAFF.

V is TRBV6-2 or TRBV6-3 and J is TRBJ2-3, with a weak D call TRBD1 (6 bases). Trimming took off 4 bases at V and 3 bases at J, with 17 bases between the two ends. The CDR3 has 16 residues. Germline V gives CDR1 MNHEY, CDR2 SVGEGT. The CDR3 DNA reads as TGTGCCAGCAGTTCGCGTTTCAGGGGACGGACAGATACGCAGTATTTT. Protein: CASSSRFRGRTDTQYF.

This chain connects TRBV9 to TRBJ1-1; D is undetermined. V was pared by 6 bases and J by 0 bases, with 9 bases between. The CDR3 loop spans 13 amino acids. Germline V CDR1 and CDR2: SGDLS, YYNGEE. The CDR3 coding sequence is TGTGCCAGCACTCCGGGTGTGAACACTGAAGCTTTCTTT. Its protein product is CASTPGVNTEAFF.

This chain links TRBV19 with TRBJ1-1; tentatively, D is TRBD1 (6 bases). Per germline, CDR1 LNHDA and CDR2 SQIVND (reference sequence). The CDR3 has 15 residues. V lost 2 bases, J lost 2 bases, and 12 bases lay in between. The CDR3 sequence is CASSITTGSNTEAFF. As DNA, the CDR3 is TGTGCCAGTAGTATAACTACAGGGTCAAACACTGAAGCTTTCTTT.

The J gene is TRBJ1-4, the V gene TRBV12-5; D ambiguous. Germline CDR1 is LGHNT and CDR2 is FRNRAP. V was clipped by 9 bases and J by 5 bases, with 13 bases between them. The CDR3 is 13 residues long. The CDR3 here is CASGPEANEKLFF. For the CDR3, the DNA is TGTGCTAGCGGTCCGGAGGCCAATGAAAAACTGTTTTTT. The variable domain in full, completed from reference TRBV12-5 and TRBJ1-4, reads DARVTQTPRHKVTEMGQEVTMRCQPILGHNTVFWYRQTMMQGLELLAYFRNRAPLDDSGMPKDRFSAEMPDATLATLKIQPSEPRDSAVYFCASGPEANEKLFFGSGTQLSVL.

This clone was recorded once. The CDR3 sequence: CASSEYVGGETEAFF. In nucleotides, the CDR3 is TGTGCCAGCAGTGAATATGTGGGGGGAGAGACTGAAGCTTTCTTT. J is TRBJ1-1 and V is TRBV25-1; perhaps TRBD1 as D (5 bases). The CDR3 runs 15 residues. Germline-derived CDR1 and CDR2 are MGHDK and SYGVNS. The germline V and J ends were trimmed by 0 bases and 5 bases, with 13 bases remaining between them.

In its sample, this clone was seen once. This CDR3 is also generated by other DNA sequences in the sample. V and J are TRBV7-9 and TRBJ1-2; D unclear. Germline values: CDR1 SEHNR, CDR2 FQNEAQ (reference sequence). The CDR3 is 13 amino acids. Trimming left V 3 bases short and J 2 bases short, with 7 bases between. The CDR3, as DNA: TGTGCCAGCAGCTTCGGTCAAAACTATGGCTACACCTTC. Protein sequence: CASSFGQNYGYTF.

The V gene is TRBV18, the J gene TRBJ2-5; D unclear. Trimming removed 1 base at V and 2 bases at J, with 5 bases between. CDR1 KGHSH and CDR2 LQKENI come from the germline V gene. The CDR3 is 13 amino acids. CDR3 bases: TGTGCCAGCTCACCACGGAGACAAGAGACCCAGTACTTC. Translated, it gives CASSPRRQETQYF.

The chain uses TRBV2 and TRBJ1-6; 7 positions agree with TRBD1. Germline lookup yields CDR1 SNHLY and CDR2 FYNNEI. CDR3 length: 14 amino acids. Trimming cost V 5 bases and J 7 bases; bases outside gene matches: 5. CDR3 residues: CASSNRGWNSPLHF. The CDR3 region has the DNA TGTGCCAGCAGTAACAGGGGTTGGAATTCACCCCTCCACTTT.

The chain employs TRBV30 and TRBJ2-7, with D perhaps matching TRBD1 (7 bases). The CDR3 loop spans 16 amino acids. Per the germline V gene, CDR1 is GTSNPN and CDR2 is SVGIG (reference sequence). V was pared by 1 base and J by 0 bases, with 16 bases between. CDR3 nucleotide sequence: TGTGCCTGGAGTGGCACCGCCCAGGGGGGCTCCTACGAGCAGTACTTC. It encodes CAWSGTAQGGSYEQYF.

This sequence joins TRBV6-6 and TRBJ1-2, with 7 positions matching TRBD1. This CDR3 contains 14 residues. Trimming took 6 bases from V and 2 from J; bases not matched to a gene: 6. CDR1 and CDR2 from the germline V gene are MNHNY and SVGAGI (reference sequence). DNA for the CDR3: TGTGCCAGCAGGCCCGGGACAGTCAACTATGGCTACACCTTC. Amino acids: CASRPGTVNYGYTF.

The V call is TRBV19, the J call TRBJ1-2, with TRBD1 identical over 7 bases. This CDR3 contains 14 residues. Germline V gene data show CDR1 as LNHDA and CDR2 as SQIVND (reference sequence). Germline trimming cut 3 bases from V and 0 bases from J; bases unmatched to any gene: 1. The CDR3 is CASSMGQTNYGYTF. The CDR3 DNA reads TGTGCCAGTAGTATGGGACAGACTAACTATGGCTACACCTTC.

This clone was counted only a few times. The genes are TRBV27 and TRBJ1-3, with TRBD1 matching over 8 bases. Germline CDR1 reads MNHEY; CDR2 reads SMNVEV (reference sequence). The CDR3 has 17 residues. The trim removed 6 bases at V and 3 bases at J, leaving 13 bases unmatched. The CDR3 is CASRLESTGVVGNTIYF. CDR3 in DNA: TGTGCCAGCAGACTAGAGTCGACAGGGGTGGTTGGAAACACCATATATTTT.

This chain uses TRBV7-3 with TRBJ2-3; D unresolved. The CDR3 contains 15 residues. Per germline, CDR1 SGHTA and CDR2 FQGTGA. V lost 2 bases to trimming and J lost 4 bases, with 13 bases between them. CDR3 DNA: TGTGCCAGCAGCTTATTTTCGACTGAAGCAGATACGCAGTATTTT. Its protein product is CASSLFSTEADTQYF.

V is TRBV21-1 and J is TRBJ2-5; the tabulated D call, TRBD2, remains unverified against the DNA. TRBV21-1 is classified as a pseudogene. This CDR3 spans 19 amino acids. In nucleotides, the CDR3 is TGTGCCAGCAGCAAACAGGTGGGACTAGCGGGAGCCGCGGAAGAGACCCAGTACTTC. Protein sequence: CASSKQVGLAGAAEETQYF.

The chain carries TRBV10-3 and TRBJ1-2; unclear D gene. The germline V and J ends were trimmed by 2 bases and 8 bases, with 12 bases remaining between them. The CDR3 runs 13 residues. The germline gives CDR1 ENHRY, CDR2 SYGVKD. The CDR3 region is CAISEGYPGGYTF. DNA for the CDR3: TGTGCCATCAGTGAGGGCTACCCGGGAGGCTACACCTTC.

The V gene is TRBV5-1, the J gene TRBJ1-1; maybe TRBD1 (5 bases). Germline CDR1 and CDR2: SGHRS and YFSETQ. The CDR3 sequence is 18 residues long. V was cut by 3 bases and J by 4 bases, with 25 bases left in between. The CDR3 loop reads CASSYGGATQAPTTEAFF. The CDR3 region has the DNA TGCGCCAGCAGCTACGGAGGGGCAACGCAGGCCCCAACCACTGAAGCTTTCTTT.

The chain combines TRBV21-1 with TRBJ2-5; TRBD1, the table's D call, was not compared with the DNA. TRBV21-1 is described as a pseudogene. This CDR3 spans 19 amino acids. CDR3 sequence: CASSKERLPGGAGKKTQYF. The CDR3 coding sequence is TGTGCCAGCAGCAAAGAGAGGTTACCAGGGGGCGCGGGTAAAAAGACCCAGTACTTC.